This is a list of T cell receptor beta chains from one sample in a study of radiotherapy plus CTLA-4 blockade in lung cancer. The assay was immunoSEQ multiplex PCR, and TCRdb's table has in-frame clones only and misses some. The sample includes about 80,000 clones, about 79% seen only once; the top ten take under 25%. The sample consisted of peripheral blood, taken from a patient treated with radiotherapy plus ipilimumab. The receptors originated from a human donor with non-small cell lung cancer whose response to radiotherapy plus ipilimumab could not be evaluated. Some clones in this sample may be carry-over from other donors' samples. CDR3s include the opening cysteine and the closing phenylalanine or tryptophan. Fields, in order: J gene, D gene, clone size, V gene, CDR3 DNA, CDR3 protein. D genes are given only for firm matches. Clone size is given for some rows only: seen once, a few or many times, or a class if the clone is expanded.

TRBJ2-7 - - TRBV5-5 TGTGCCAGCACCCCGGCGGGCAGCCTCTCCTACGAGCAGTACTTC CASTPAGSLSYEQYF
TRBJ1-2 - once TRBV11-2 TGTGCCAGCAGCTACAGCTCCTATGGCTACACCTTC CASSYSSYGYTF
TRBJ1-6 - - TRBV19 TGTGCCAGTAGTATGGTGCGGGGCCACCTTAATTCACCCCTCCACTTT CASSMVRGHLNSPLHF
TRBJ2-7 - - TRBV18 TGTGCCAGCTCTCGGAGGCTTTCCGGGCTCCAACCGGAGGGGCAGTACTTC CASSRRLSGLQPEGQYF
TRBJ2-5 TRBD2 - TRBV7-8 TGTGCCAGCAGCTGGATAGCTAGCGGGGGAGAGGAAGAGACCCAGTACTTC CASSWIASGGEEETQYF
TRBJ2-5 - - TRBV5-6 TGTGCCAGCAGCTCCAGGGTTGAGACCCAGTACTTC CASSSRVETQYF
TRBJ2-3 - - TRBV30 TGTGCCTGGAGCCCCCGGGAGTACGTCTCAGATACGCAGTATTTT CAWSPREYVSDTQYF
TRBJ2-1 - - TRBV28 TGTGCCAGCAGCCAGGCAGGGCGCAATGAGCAGTTCTTC CASSQAGRNEQFF
TRBJ2-1 - - TRBV27 TGTGCCAGCAGTAAAGGTCGCGGACAACTAACCTCCTACAATGAGCAGTTCTTC CASSKGRGQLTSYNEQFF
TRBJ2-5 - few TRBV27 TGTGCCAGCAGCCTGTCAGCGGAACCTGTGTGGACCCAGTACTTC CASSLSAEPVWTQYF
TRBJ2-7 - once TRBV10-1 TGCGCCAGCAGTGGGGAGTACGAGCAGTACTTC CASSGEYEQYF
TRBJ1-2 - - TRBV7-3 TGTGCCAGCAGCTTAATAGGAGGGTCTAACTATGGCTACACCTTC CASSLIGGSNYGYTF
TRBJ1-1 - - TRBV5-1 TGCGCCAGCAGCTGGGGGGGGAACACTGAAGCTTTCTTT CASSWGGNTEAFF
TRBJ1-5 TRBD1 few TRBV6-5 TGTGCCAGCAGTGGACAGGGTTTCAGCAATCAGCCCCAGCATTTT CASSGQGFSNQPQHF
TRBJ1-3 TRBD1 - TRBV28 TGTGCCAGCAGGACCACAGGGGCCGACTCTGGAAACACCATATATTTT CASRTTGADSGNTIYF